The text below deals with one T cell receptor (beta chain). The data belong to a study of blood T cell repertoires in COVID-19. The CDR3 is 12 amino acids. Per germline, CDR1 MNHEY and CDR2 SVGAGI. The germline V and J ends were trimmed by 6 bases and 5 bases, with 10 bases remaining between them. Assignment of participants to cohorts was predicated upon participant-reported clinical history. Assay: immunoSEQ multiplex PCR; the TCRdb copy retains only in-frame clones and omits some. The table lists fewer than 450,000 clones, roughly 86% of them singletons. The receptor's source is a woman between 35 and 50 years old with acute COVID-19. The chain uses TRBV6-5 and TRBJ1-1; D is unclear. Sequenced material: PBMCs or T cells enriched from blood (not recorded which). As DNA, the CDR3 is TGTGCCAGCAGAAGGCAGGCAACTGAAGCTTTCTTT. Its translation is CASRRQATEAFF.